The subject of this entry is one T cell receptor beta chain. Donors were grouped by their self-reported clinical history. The CDR3 sequence is 15 residues long. Trimming removed 10 bases from V and 3 bases from J; junction bases left unmatched: 12. CDR1 and CDR2 from the germline V gene are MDHEN and SYDVKM. In the authors' workflow: Reference gene primer amplification yielded estimated nucleated cell counts. Sequenced by immunoSEQ multiplex PCR; TCRdb stores in-frame clones only, minus some. V and J calls and clone size are those listed in that table; D and trimming were worked out from the DNA. Of around 280,000 clones listed, about nine tenths are singletons. This entry belongs to a study of blood T cell repertoires in COVID-19. Across the study: The United States, Italy and Spain were the sources of the acute and convalescent COVID-19 samples. Sources were T cells, B-cell-depleted T cells, or PBMCs; the material itself was cDNA or gDNA.

The sequence came from a woman between 40 and 55 years old who had recovered from COVID-19. The rearrangement uses TRBV28 and TRBJ2-1, with 7 bases fitting TRBD1. Sequencing was done on a sample of PBMCs or T cells enriched from blood (not recorded which). CDR3 residues: CATFHSHRGYNEQFF. CDR3 nucleotide sequence: TGTGCCACCTTCCATAGCCACAGGGGCTACAATGAGCAGTTCTTC.